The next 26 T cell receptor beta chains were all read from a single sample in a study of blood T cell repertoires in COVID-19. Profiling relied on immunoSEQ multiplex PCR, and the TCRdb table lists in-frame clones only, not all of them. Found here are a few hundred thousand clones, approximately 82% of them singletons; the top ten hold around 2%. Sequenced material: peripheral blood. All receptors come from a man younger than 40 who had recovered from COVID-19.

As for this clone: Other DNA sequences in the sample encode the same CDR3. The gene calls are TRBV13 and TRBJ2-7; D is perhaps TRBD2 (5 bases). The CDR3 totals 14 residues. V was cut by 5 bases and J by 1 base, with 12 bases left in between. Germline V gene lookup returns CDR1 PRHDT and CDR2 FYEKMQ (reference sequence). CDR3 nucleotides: TGTGCCAGCAGCCTCCCCGGAGGTTCCTACGAGCAGTACTTC. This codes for CASSLPGGSYEQYF.

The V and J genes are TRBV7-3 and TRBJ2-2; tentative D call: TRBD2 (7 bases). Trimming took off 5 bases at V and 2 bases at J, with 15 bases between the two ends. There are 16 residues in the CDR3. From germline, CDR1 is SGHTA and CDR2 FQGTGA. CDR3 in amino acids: CASSTSGGGNTGELFF. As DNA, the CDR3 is TGTGCCAGCAGCACCAGTGGCGGGGGCAACACCGGGGAGCTGTTTTTT.

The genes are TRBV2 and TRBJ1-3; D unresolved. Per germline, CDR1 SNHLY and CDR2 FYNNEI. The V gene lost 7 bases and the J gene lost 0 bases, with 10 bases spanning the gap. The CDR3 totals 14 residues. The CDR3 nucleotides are TGTGCCAGCACCAGGATCCTCTCTGGAAACACCATATATTTT. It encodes CASTRILSGNTIYF. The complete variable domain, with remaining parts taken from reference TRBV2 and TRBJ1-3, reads EPEVTQTPSHQVTQMGQEVILRCVPISNHLYFYWYRQILGQKVEFLVSFYNNEISEKSEIFDDQFSVERPDGSNFTLKIRSTKLEDSAMYFCASTRILSGNTIYFGEGSWLTVV.

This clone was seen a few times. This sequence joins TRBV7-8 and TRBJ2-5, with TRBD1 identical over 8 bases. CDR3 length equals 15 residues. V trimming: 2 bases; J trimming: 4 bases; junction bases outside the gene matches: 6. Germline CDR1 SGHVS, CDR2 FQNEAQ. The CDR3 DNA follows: TGTGCCAGCAGCTTAACCCCAGGACAGGGAGAGACCCAGTACTTC. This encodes CASSLTPGQGETQYF.

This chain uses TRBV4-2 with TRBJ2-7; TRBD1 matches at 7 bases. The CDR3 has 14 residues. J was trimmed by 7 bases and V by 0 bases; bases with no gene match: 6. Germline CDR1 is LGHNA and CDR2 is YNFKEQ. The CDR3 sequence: CASSQDFRGYEQYF. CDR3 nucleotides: TGTGCCAGCAGCCAAGATTTCAGGGGGTATGAGCAGTACTTC.

The CDR3 DNA reads TGCGCCACCGGAAGGGGTCTCAGCTCTGGAAACACCATATATTTT. It codes for CATGRGLSSGNTIYF. This rearrangement joins TRBV4-1 to TRBJ1-3, with D perhaps TRBD1 (5 bases). Deletions cut 10 bases from V and 0 bases from J, with 16 bases between. In germline, CDR1 is MGHRA, CDR2 YSYEKL. The CDR3 totals 15 residues.

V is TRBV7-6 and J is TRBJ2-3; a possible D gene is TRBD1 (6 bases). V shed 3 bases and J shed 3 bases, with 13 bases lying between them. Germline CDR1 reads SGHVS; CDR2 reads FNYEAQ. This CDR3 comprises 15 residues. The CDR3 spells CASSFSSRGTDTQYF. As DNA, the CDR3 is TGTGCCAGCAGCTTTTCTAGCAGGGGAACAGATACGCAGTATTTT.

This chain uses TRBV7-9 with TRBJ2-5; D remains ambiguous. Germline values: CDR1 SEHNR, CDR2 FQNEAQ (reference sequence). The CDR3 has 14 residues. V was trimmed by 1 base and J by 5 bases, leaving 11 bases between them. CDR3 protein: CASSLGPEVETQYF. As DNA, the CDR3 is TGTGCCAGCAGCTTAGGGCCAGAGGTTGAGACCCAGTACTTC.

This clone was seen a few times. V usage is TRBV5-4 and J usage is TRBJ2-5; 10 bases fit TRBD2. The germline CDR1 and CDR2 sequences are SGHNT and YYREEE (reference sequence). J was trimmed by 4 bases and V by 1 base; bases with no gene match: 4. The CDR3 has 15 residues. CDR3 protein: CASSLRLAGAETQYF. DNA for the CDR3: TGTGCCAGCAGCTTGAGGCTAGCGGGGGCAGAGACCCAGTACTTC.

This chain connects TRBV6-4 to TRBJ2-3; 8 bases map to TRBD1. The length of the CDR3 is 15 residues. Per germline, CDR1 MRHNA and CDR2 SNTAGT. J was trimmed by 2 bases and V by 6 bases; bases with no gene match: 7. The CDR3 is CASSISGQVTDTQYF. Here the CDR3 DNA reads TGTGCCAGCAGCATCTCGGGACAGGTCACAGATACGCAGTATTTT.

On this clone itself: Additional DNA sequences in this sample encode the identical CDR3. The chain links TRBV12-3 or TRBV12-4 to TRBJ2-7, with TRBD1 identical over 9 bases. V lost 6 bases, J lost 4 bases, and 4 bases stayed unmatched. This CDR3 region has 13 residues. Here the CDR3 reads CASSPGQGYEQYF. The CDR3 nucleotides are TGTGCCAGCAGCCCGGGACAGGGTTACGAGCAGTACTTC.

This chain's CDR3 is CASSLFQVGKNIQYF. In nucleotides, the CDR3 is TGTGCCAGCAGCTTATTCCAGGTCGGCAAAAACATTCAGTACTTC. This sequence joins TRBV7-8 and TRBJ2-4; D unclear. CDR3 length: 15 amino acids. Trimming removed 2 bases at V and 3 bases at J, with 11 bases between. Germline CDR1 reads SGHVS; CDR2 reads FQNEAQ. Full variable domain (outside the CDR3, taken from reference TRBV7-8 and TRBJ2-4): GAGVSQSPRYKVAKRGQDVALRCDPISGHVSLFWYQQALGQGPEFLTYFQNEAQLDKSGLPSDRFFAERPEGSVSTLKIQRTQQEDSAVYLCASSLFQVGKNIQYFGAGTRLSVL.

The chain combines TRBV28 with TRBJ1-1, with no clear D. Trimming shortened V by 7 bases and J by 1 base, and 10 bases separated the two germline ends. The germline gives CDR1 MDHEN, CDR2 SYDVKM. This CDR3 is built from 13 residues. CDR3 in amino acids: CASTGGWNTEAFF. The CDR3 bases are TGTGCCAGCACCGGAGGGTGGAACACTGAAGCTTTCTTT.

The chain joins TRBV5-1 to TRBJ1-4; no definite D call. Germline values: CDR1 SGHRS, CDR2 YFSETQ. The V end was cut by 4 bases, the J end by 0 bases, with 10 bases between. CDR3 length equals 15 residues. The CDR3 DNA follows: TGCGCCAGCAGCATCTACGGTGCAACTAATGAAAAACTGTTTTTT. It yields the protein CASSIYGATNEKLFF.

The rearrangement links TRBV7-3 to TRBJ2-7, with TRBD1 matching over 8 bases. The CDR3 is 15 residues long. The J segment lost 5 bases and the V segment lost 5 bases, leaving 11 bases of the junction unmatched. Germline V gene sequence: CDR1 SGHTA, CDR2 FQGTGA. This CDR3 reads CASSPAGQGAHEQYF. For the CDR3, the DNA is TGTGCCAGCAGCCCCGCTGGTCAGGGGGCCCACGAGCAGTACTTC. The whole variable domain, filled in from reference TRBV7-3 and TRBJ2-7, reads GAGVSQTPSNKVTEKGKYVELRCDPISGHTALYWYRQSLGQGPEFLIYFQGTGAADDSGLPNDRFFAVRPEGSVSTLKIQRTERGDSAVYLCASSPAGQGAHEQYFGPGTRLTVT.

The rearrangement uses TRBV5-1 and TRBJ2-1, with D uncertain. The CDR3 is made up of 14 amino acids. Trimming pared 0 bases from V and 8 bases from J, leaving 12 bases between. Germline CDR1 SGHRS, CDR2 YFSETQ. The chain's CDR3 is CASSLGVLGDEQFF. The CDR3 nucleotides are TGCGCCAGCAGCTTGGGGGTGCTGGGCGATGAGCAGTTCTTC.

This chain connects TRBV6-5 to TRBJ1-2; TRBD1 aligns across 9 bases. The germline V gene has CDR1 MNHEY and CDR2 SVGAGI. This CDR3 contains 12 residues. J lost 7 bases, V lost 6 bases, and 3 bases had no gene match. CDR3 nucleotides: TGTGCCAGCAGATCGACAGGGGGTGGCTACACCTTC. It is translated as CASRSTGGGYTF.

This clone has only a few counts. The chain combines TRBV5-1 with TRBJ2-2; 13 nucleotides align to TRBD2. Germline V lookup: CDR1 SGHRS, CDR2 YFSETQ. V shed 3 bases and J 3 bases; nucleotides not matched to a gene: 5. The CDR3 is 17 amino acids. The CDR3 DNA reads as TGCGCCAGCAGCTCGAGACTAGCGGGGGGCTACACCGGGGAGCTGTTTTTT. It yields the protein CASSSRLAGGYTGELFF.

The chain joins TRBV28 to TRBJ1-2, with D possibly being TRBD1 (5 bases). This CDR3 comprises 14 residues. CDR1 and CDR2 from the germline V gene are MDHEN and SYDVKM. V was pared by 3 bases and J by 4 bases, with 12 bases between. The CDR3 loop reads CASSFSRGGYGYTF. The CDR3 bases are TGTGCCAGCAGTTTCAGTAGGGGCGGCTATGGCTACACCTTC.

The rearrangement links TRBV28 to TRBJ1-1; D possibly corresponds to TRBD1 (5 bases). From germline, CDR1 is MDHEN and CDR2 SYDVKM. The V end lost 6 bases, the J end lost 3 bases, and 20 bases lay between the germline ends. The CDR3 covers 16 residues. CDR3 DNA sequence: TGTGCCAGCAGGCCAAGCTTGGGGCTGGCGGACACTGAAGCTTTCTTT. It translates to CASRPSLGLADTEAFF.

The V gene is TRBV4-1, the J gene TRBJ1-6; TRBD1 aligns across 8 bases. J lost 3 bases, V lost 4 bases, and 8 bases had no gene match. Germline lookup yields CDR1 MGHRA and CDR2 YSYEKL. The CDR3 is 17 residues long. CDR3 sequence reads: CASSLKRQGNYNSPLHF. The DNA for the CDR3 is TGCGCCAGCAGCCTAAAACGACAGGGGAACTATAATTCACCCCTCCACTTT.

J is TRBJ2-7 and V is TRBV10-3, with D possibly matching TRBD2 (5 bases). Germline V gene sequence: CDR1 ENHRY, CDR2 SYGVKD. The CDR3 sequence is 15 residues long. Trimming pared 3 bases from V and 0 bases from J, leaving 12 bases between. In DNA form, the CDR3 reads TGTGCCATCAGTGATATAAACGGGGACTCCTACGAGCAGTACTTC. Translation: CAISDINGDSYEQYF.

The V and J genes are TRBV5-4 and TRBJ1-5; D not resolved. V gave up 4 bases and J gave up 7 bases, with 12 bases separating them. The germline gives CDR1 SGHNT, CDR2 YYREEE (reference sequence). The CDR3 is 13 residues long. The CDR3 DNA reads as TGTGCCAGCAGCCCGACGGGAGGGCAGCCCCAGCATTTT. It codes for CASSPTGGQPQHF.

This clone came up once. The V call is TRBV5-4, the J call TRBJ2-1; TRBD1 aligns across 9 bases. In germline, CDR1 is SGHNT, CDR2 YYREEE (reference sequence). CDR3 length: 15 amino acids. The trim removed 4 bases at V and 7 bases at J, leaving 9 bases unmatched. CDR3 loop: CASSGYRDRANEQFF. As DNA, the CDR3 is TGTGCCAGCAGCGGATACCGGGACAGGGCTAATGAGCAGTTCTTC. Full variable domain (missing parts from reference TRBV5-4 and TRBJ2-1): ETGVTQSPTHLIKTRGQQVTLRCSSQSGHNTVSWYQQALGQGPQFIFQYYREEENGRGNFPPRFSGLQFPNYSSELNVNALELDDSALYLCASSGYRDRANEQFFGPGTRLTVL.

In nucleotides, the CDR3 is TGTGCCAGCAGCTGTAGCGGGGGGGCCTTTGATTTGGAGACCCAGTACTTC. As protein: CASSCSGGAFDLETQYF. The V and J genes are TRBV7-7 and TRBJ2-5; 11 nucleotides agree with TRBD2. The germline V gene has CDR1 SSHAT and CDR2 FNYEAQ (reference sequence). This CDR3 is 17 amino acids long. V gave up 4 bases and J gave up 5 bases; unmatched junction bases: 12.

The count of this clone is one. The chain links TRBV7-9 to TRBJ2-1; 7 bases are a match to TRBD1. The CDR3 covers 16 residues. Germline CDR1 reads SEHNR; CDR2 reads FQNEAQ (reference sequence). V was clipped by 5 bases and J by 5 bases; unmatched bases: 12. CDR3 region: CASSPIGDRGHNEQFF. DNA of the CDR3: TGTGCCAGCAGCCCAATAGGGGACAGAGGACACAATGAGCAGTTCTTC.